This entry lists 32 T cell receptor beta chains sequenced from one sample in a study of blood T cell repertoires in COVID-19. Profiling relied on immunoSEQ multiplex PCR, and the TCRdb table lists in-frame clones only, not all of them. Here the sample spans 55,000 to 80,000 clones, roughly 81% being singletons. Sequencing was carried out using peripheral blood. The receptors stem from a human donor in a cohort sampled during active COVID-19.

The chain links TRBV12-3 or TRBV12-4 to TRBJ2-7, with TRBD1 matching over 8 bases. The CDR3 totals 13 residues. The J segment lost 4 bases and the V segment lost 5 bases, leaving 4 bases of the junction unmatched. The CDR3 region has the DNA TGTGCCAGCAGTCCGGGACAGGTGTACGAGCAGTACTTC. Its protein product is CASSPGQVYEQYF.

The chain employs TRBV19 and TRBJ1-1; D not resolved. V was cut by 7 bases and J by 0 bases, with 12 bases left in between. Germline V gene sequence: CDR1 LNHDA, CDR2 SQIVND (reference sequence). This CDR3 is built from 14 residues. CDR3 in amino acids: CASTLEAMNTEAFF. In DNA, the CDR3 is TGTGCCAGTACCTTAGAGGCCATGAACACTGAAGCTTTCTTT. The variable domain in full, completed from reference TRBV19 and TRBJ1-1, reads DGGITQSPKYLFRKEGQNVTLSCEQNLNHDAMYWYRQDPGQGLRLIYYSQIVNDFQKGDIAEGYSVSREKKESFPLTVTSAQKNPTAFYLCASTLEAMNTEAFFGQGTRLTVV.

The V gene is TRBV5-1, the J gene TRBJ2-2, with TRBD2 as a possible D gene (6 bases). CDR1 and CDR2 (germline): SGHRS, YFSETQ. Between the trimmed V and J ends, which lost 0 bases and 0 bases, there was a span of 12 bases. This CDR3 has 17 amino acids. CDR3 protein: CASSLGVLASNTGELFF. CDR3 DNA sequence: TGCGCCAGCAGCTTGGGGGTCCTAGCGTCGAACACCGGGGAGCTGTTTTTT.

This clone was counted a single time. The chain carries TRBV18 and TRBJ1-1; D perhaps matches TRBD1 (5 bases). This CDR3 region has 14 residues. With 3 bases removed from V and 1 base from J, the gap between germline ends came to 9 bases. Per the germline V gene, CDR1 is KGHSH and CDR2 is LQKENI. Written as DNA, the CDR3 is TGTGCCAGCTCACCCCAGGGCTCGAACACTGAAGCTTTCTTT. This translates into CASSPQGSNTEAFF.

This clone occurred many times. The V call is TRBV6-5, the J call TRBJ1-2, with 10 bases fitting TRBD1. The CDR3 runs to 16 residues. Germline assignment: CDR1 MNHEY and CDR2 SVGAGI. V lost 2 bases and J lost 4; bases outside the gene matches: 7. The CDR3 loop reads CASSYTRTGGGYGYTF. The CDR3 DNA sequence: TGTGCCAGCAGTTACACCCGGACAGGGGGAGGCTATGGCTACACCTTC.

This chain joins TRBV5-8 and TRBJ2-5; tentatively, D is TRBD1 (5 bases). The germline V gene has CDR1 SGHTS and CDR2 YDEGEE. V dropped 5 bases and J dropped 2 bases, with 10 bases sitting between them. The CDR3 totals 13 residues. CDR3 DNA sequence: TGTGCCAGCAGGTGGGGCAGACAAGAGACCCAGTACTTC. Translating gives CASRWGRQETQYF.

The chain uses TRBV2 and TRBJ2-3, with TRBD2 matching over 14 bases. V dropped 6 bases and J dropped 3; count of bases not matched to a gene: 2. Germline CDR1 and CDR2: SNHLY and FYNNEI. The CDR3 loop spans 15 amino acids. The CDR3 reads CASRGTSGRTDTQYF. CDR3 sequence (DNA): TGTGCCAGCAGGGGGACTAGCGGGAGAACAGATACGCAGTATTTT.

This clone showed up just once. The chain recombines TRBV4-1 with TRBJ2-3, with a weak D call TRBD2 (5 bases). Germline loops: CDR1 MGHRA, CDR2 YSYEKL. V was trimmed by 4 bases and J by 6 bases, leaving 8 bases between them. CDR3 size: 12 residues. The CDR3 coding sequence is TGCGCCAGCAGCCTAACGGGGGATACGCAGTATTTT. This gives the protein CASSLTGDTQYF.

The chain couples TRBV28 to TRBJ2-1; 11 nucleotides line up with TRBD2. This CDR3 has 17 residues. CDR1 is MDHEN, CDR2 SYDVKM, per germline. Trimming at V came to 9 bases and at J to 7 bases, leaving 17 bases not matched to a gene. Here the CDR3 DNA reads TGTGCCAGGTCAGCCAGCGTAATAGCGGGAGGGGAAAATGAGCAGTTCTTC. Its translation: CARSASVIAGGENEQFF.

In nucleotides, the CDR3 is TGTGCCAGCAGTTATCAGGCTAGCAATCAGCCCCAGCATTTT. It specifies CASSYQASNQPQHF. This chain links TRBV28 with TRBJ1-5; D is ambiguous. Germline CDR1 MDHEN, CDR2 SYDVKM. The CDR3 consists of 14 residues. Trimming removed 4 bases at V and 0 bases at J, with 7 bases between.

The chain is built from TRBV7-2 and TRBJ2-2; 7 bases fit TRBD1. Germline trimming cut 1 base from V and 7 bases from J; bases unmatched to any gene: 9. CDR3 length: 16 residues. CDR1 and CDR2 from the germline V gene are SGHTA and FQGNSA. The CDR3 spells CASSLVGQGEGGELFF. CDR3 nucleotides: TGTGCCAGCAGCTTAGTGGGGCAGGGGGAAGGCGGGGAGCTGTTTTTT.

This clone showed up just once. V and J are TRBV2 and TRBJ1-5; 9 bases fit TRBD1. The CDR3 is 16 amino acids. J was trimmed by 7 bases and V by 3 bases; bases with no gene match: 10. Germline loops: CDR1 SNHLY, CDR2 FYNNEI. For the CDR3, the DNA is TGTGCCAGCAGTGAGTCCCGGGACAGGGTGGGACAGCCCCAGCATTTT. Translation: CASSESRDRVGQPQHF.

This clone has only one observation. This chain uses TRBV28 with TRBJ1-1; 12 bases match TRBD1. Looked up from germline, CDR1 is MDHEN and CDR2 is SYDVKM. This CDR3 has 16 residues. The V and J ends lost 6 bases and 4 bases, in that order; junction bases with no gene match: 9. CDR3: CASSPWDRGLVTEAFF. Written as DNA, the CDR3 is TGTGCCAGCAGCCCATGGGACAGGGGGCTGGTCACTGAAGCTTTCTTT.

The V call is TRBV19, the J call TRBJ1-2, with TRBD1 identical over 10 bases. CDR3 size: 12 residues. V dropped 9 bases and J dropped 6; count of bases not matched to a gene: 4. Germline CDR1 and CDR2: LNHDA and SQIVND (reference sequence). The CDR3 spells CARRDRGHGYTF. CDR3 coding DNA: TGTGCCAGAAGGGACAGGGGCCATGGCTACACCTTC. The complete variable domain, with remaining parts taken from reference TRBV19 and TRBJ1-2, reads DGGITQSPKYLFRKEGQNVTLSCEQNLNHDAMYWYRQDPGQGLRLIYYSQIVNDFQKGDIAEGYSVSREKKESFPLTVTSAQKNPTAFYLCARRDRGHGYTFGSGTRLTVV.

V is TRBV24-1 and J is TRBJ1-5, with D perhaps matching TRBD1 (6 bases). CDR1 is KGHDR and CDR2 is SFDVKD in the germline V gene. The length of the CDR3 is 16 residues. Trimming removed 3 bases from V and 5 bases from J, with 16 bases in between. The CDR3 spells CATSDDTGKEDQPQHF. DNA for the CDR3: TGTGCCACCAGTGATGACACAGGGAAAGAGGATCAGCCCCAGCATTTT.

The chain uses TRBV7-9 and TRBJ1-5; tentatively, D is TRBD1 (6 bases). The CDR3 is made up of 14 amino acids. Germline V gene sequence: CDR1 SEHNR, CDR2 FQNEAQ (reference sequence). V dropped 3 bases and J dropped 4 bases, with 10 bases sitting between them. The CDR3 sequence is CASSFGQPNQPQHF. In nucleotides, the CDR3 is TGTGCCAGCAGCTTTGGACAGCCTAATCAGCCCCAGCATTTT.

The chain carries TRBV6-5 and TRBJ2-3; 12 positions agree with TRBD2. Germline V lookup: CDR1 MNHEY, CDR2 SVGAGI. The V segment lost 5 bases and the J segment 5 bases; nucleotides outside the gene matches: 2. The CDR3 covers 14 residues. CDR3 coding DNA: TGTGCCAGCAGTCAGGGACTAGCGGGAGATACGCAGTATTTT. Amino acid sequence: CASSQGLAGDTQYF.

The chain has TRBV9 and TRBJ1-3; D possibly corresponds to TRBD1 (5 bases). Trimming cost V 0 bases and J 2 bases, with 18 bases left between them. CDR1 and CDR2 (germline): SGDLS, YYNGEE. The CDR3 is 18 amino acids. The CDR3 DNA reads TGTGCCAGCAGCGTAGCGGACATGATTCTGGGGACTGGAAACACCATATATTTT. It yields the protein CASSVADMILGTGNTIYF.

The chain combines TRBV11-3 with TRBJ2-1; perhaps TRBD1 as D (5 bases). This CDR3 is built from 16 residues. Germline V CDR1 and CDR2: SGHNT, YENEEA. Trimming removed 0 bases from V and 0 bases from J, with 9 bases in between. The DNA of the CDR3 is TGTGCCAGCAGCTTAGATGGGGCAATCTCCTACAATGAGCAGTTCTTC. Protein: CASSLDGAISYNEQFF.

This clone occurred a few times. In DNA, the CDR3 is TGTGCCAGCACATCCGGACTTCTCAGGGGGGAGACCCAGTACTTC. Translation: CASTSGLLRGETQYF. This sequence joins TRBV2 and TRBJ2-5; 7 bases agree with TRBD1. This CDR3 spans 15 amino acids. Trimming removed 7 bases from V and 5 bases from J; junction bases left unmatched: 13. From germline, CDR1 is SNHLY and CDR2 FYNNEI. Supplemented by reference TRBV2 and TRBJ2-5, the full variable domain reads EPEVTQTPSHQVTQMGQEVILRCVPISNHLYFYWYRQILGQKVEFLVSFYNNEISEKSEIFDDQFSVERPDGSNFTLKIRSTKLEDSAMYFCASTSGLLRGETQYFGPGTRLLVL.

This rearrangement joins TRBV4-1 to TRBJ1-1; no reliable D call. Deletions cut 0 bases from V and 2 bases from J, with 10 bases between. The CDR3 is 15 residues long. From germline, CDR1 is MGHRA and CDR2 YSYEKL. DNA for the CDR3: TGCGCCAGCAGCCAAGAGGCAACAGTTAACACTGAAGCTTTCTTT. It yields the protein CASSQEATVNTEAFF.

The CDR3 sequence is CAIGSGGGELFF. The CDR3 DNA sequence: TGTGCCATAGGGAGTGGTGGCGGGGAGCTGTTTTTT. This rearrangement joins TRBV19 to TRBJ2-2, with a possible D match to TRBD2 (5 bases). Trimming stripped 10 bases from V and 7 bases from J, with 13 bases between. This CDR3 is 12 amino acids long. Per germline, CDR1 LNHDA and CDR2 SQIVND (reference sequence).

The V and J genes are TRBV27 and TRBJ2-5, with a tentative D call TRBD2 (6 bases). The CDR3 extends over 16 amino acids. Germline V gives CDR1 MNHEY, CDR2 SMNVEV (reference sequence). V lost 0 bases and J 4 bases, leaving 15 bases between the germline ends. CDR3 residues: CASSLSWGERGETQYF. As DNA, the CDR3 is TGTGCCAGCAGTTTATCGTGGGGGGAGAGAGGAGAGACCCAGTACTTC.

The genes are TRBV5-1 and TRBJ2-7; 11 positions agree with TRBD2. Germline CDR1 SGHRS, CDR2 YFSETQ. The V segment lost 4 bases and the J segment 1 base; nucleotides outside the gene matches: 7. The CDR3 has 16 residues. The CDR3 DNA reads as TGCGCCAGCAGCCCCTCTAGCGGGAGGACGTCCTACGAGCAGTACTTC. This encodes CASSPSSGRTSYEQYF.

A single count supports this clone. The chain uses TRBV28 and TRBJ1-1; D is unresolved. Deletions cut 2 bases from V and 6 bases from J, with 7 bases between. The CDR3 length is 12 residues. Germline V gene sequence: CDR1 MDHEN, CDR2 SYDVKM. The CDR3 DNA is TGTGCCAGCAGTTTAGGAGGTGCTGAAGCTTTCTTT. It encodes CASSLGGAEAFF. Filled out from reference TRBV28 and TRBJ1-1, the complete variable domain reads DVKVTQSSRYLVKRTGEKVFLECVQDMDHENMFWYRQDPGLGLRLIYFSYDVKMKEKGDIPEGYSVSREKKERFSLILESASTNQTSMYLCASSLGGAEAFFGQGTRLTVV.

The chain links TRBV7-3 to TRBJ2-2; D not resolved. There are 16 residues in the CDR3. Trimming stripped 5 bases from V and 4 bases from J, with 17 bases between. Looked up from germline, CDR1 is SGHTA and CDR2 is FQGTGA. This chain's CDR3 is CASSASAFGGTGELFF. The CDR3 nucleotides read TGTGCCAGCAGCGCCTCTGCATTCGGTGGCACCGGGGAGCTGTTTTTT.

The chain employs TRBV5-6 and TRBJ1-2; D gene ambiguous. The CDR3 contains 16 residues. V lost 1 base, J lost 4 bases, and 17 bases lay in between. Germline CDR1 and CDR2: SGHDT and YYEEEE. Written as DNA, the CDR3 is TGTGCCAGCAGCTTGTCGGGCGGGGAATTGAGCTATGGCTACACCTTC. Amino acids: CASSLSGGELSYGYTF.

The chain employs TRBV2 and TRBJ2-3; no clear D gene. Germline assignment: CDR1 SNHLY and CDR2 FYNNEI. There are 14 residues in the CDR3. V gave up 3 bases and J gave up 0 bases, with 7 bases separating them. The CDR3 here is CASSDRQSTDTQYF. CDR3 in DNA: TGTGCCAGCAGTGACAGGCAAAGCACAGATACGCAGTATTTT.

The genes are TRBV6-6 and TRBJ1-6; D gene ambiguous. Germline V CDR1 and CDR2: MNHNY, SVGAGI (reference sequence). Trimming stripped 6 bases from V and 9 bases from J, with 18 bases between. The length of the CDR3 is 15 residues. CDR3 nucleotide sequence: TGTGCCAGCAGGATGGGCAGCTCAGTTGGTTCACCCCTCCACTTT. This encodes CASRMGSSVGSPLHF.

This chain joins TRBV5-1 and TRBJ2-3; 7 bases align to TRBD2. CDR3 length: 16 residues. The germline V gene has CDR1 SGHRS and CDR2 YFSETQ. Germline trimming cut 0 bases from V and 6 bases from J; bases unmatched to any gene: 10. CDR3 sequence (DNA): TGCGCCAGCAGCTTGGCCGGGGGAGGGCCGGGTGATACGCAGTATTTT. It is translated as CASSLAGGGPGDTQYF.

V and J are TRBV5-1 and TRBJ2-7; 8 bases match TRBD2. J was trimmed by 1 base and V by 5 bases; bases with no gene match: 5. This CDR3 spans 14 amino acids. The V gene's germline CDR1 is SGHRS and CDR2 YFSETQ. Here the CDR3 reads CASSASGGSYEQYF. Here the CDR3 DNA reads TGCGCCAGCAGTGCCTCGGGGGGGTCCTACGAGCAGTACTTC.

V is TRBV27 and J is TRBJ2-1, with D tentatively TRBD2 (6 bases). Germline V gene sequence: CDR1 MNHEY, CDR2 SMNVEV (reference sequence). V was clipped by 1 base and J by 7 bases, with 8 bases between them. This CDR3 comprises 13 residues. In nucleotides, the CDR3 is TGTGCCAGCAGTTTATATCTAGCGAATGAGCAGTTCTTC. Residues: CASSLYLANEQFF.